This T cell receptor (beta chain) was observed in a study of human T cells and chemical hapten exposure. The table lists this clonotype with many counts. TCRdb passed the 5' RACE reads through MiXCR, listing each CDR3 protein once. Of 110,000 to 150,000 distinct CDR3 sequences listed, 4.1% are singletons. Extraction yielded total RNA from whole blood (unfractionated). The sequence derives from a female donor in good health.

Here the CDR3 reads CASSYPAGGHNEQFF. In DNA form, the CDR3 reads TGTGCCAGTAGTTATCCAGCGGGGGGTCACAATGAGCAGTTCTTC. The chain recombines TRBV19 with TRBJ2-1; 9 bases agree with TRBD2. Germline CDR1 reads LNHDA; CDR2 reads SQIVND (reference sequence). This CDR3 has 15 amino acids. V shed 5 bases and J 5 bases; nucleotides not matched to a gene: 7. Supplemented by reference TRBV19 and TRBJ2-1, the full variable domain reads DGGITQSPKYLFRKEGQNVTLSCEQNLNHDAMYWYRQDPGQGLRLIYYSQIVNDFQKGDIAEGYSVSREKKESFPLTVTSAQKNPTAFYLCASSYPAGGHNEQFFGPGTRLTVL.